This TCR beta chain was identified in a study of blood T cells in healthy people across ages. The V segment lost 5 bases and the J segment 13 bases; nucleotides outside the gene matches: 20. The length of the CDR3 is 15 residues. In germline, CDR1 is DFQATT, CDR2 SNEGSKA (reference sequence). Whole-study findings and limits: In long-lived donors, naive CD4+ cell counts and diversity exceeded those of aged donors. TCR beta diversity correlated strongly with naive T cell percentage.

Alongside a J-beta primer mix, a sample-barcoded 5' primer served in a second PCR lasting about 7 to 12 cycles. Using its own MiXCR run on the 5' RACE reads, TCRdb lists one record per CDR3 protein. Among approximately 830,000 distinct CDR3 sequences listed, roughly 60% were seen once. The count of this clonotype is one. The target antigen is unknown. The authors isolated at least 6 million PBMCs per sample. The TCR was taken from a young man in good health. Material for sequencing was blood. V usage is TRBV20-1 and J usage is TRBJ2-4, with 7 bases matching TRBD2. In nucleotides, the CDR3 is TGCAGTGCTCCCCAAGCGGGGCGGGATTTGAGTGAGCAGTACTTC. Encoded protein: CSAPQAGRDLSEQYF.